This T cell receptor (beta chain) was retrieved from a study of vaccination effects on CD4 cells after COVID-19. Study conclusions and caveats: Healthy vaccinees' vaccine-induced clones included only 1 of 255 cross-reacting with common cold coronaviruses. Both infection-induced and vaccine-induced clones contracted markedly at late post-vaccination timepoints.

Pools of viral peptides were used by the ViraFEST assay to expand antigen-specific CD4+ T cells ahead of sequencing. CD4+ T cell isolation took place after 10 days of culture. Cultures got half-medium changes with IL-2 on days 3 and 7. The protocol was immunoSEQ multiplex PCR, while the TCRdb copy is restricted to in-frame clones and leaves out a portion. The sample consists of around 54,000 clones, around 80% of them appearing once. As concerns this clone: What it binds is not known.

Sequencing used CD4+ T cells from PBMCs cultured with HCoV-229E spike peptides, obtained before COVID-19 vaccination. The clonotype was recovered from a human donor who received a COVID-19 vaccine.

In nucleotides, the CDR3 is TGCGCCAGCAGATCGGGACAGCCTAGCACAGATACGCAGTATTTT. This translates into CASRSGQPSTDTQYF. The genes are TRBV5-1 and TRBJ2-3; 7 positions match TRBD1. The CDR3 extends over 15 amino acids. The germline V gene encodes CDR1 SGHRS and CDR2 YFSETQ. With 5 bases clipped from V and 0 bases from J, the junction kept 6 bases outside the gene matches.